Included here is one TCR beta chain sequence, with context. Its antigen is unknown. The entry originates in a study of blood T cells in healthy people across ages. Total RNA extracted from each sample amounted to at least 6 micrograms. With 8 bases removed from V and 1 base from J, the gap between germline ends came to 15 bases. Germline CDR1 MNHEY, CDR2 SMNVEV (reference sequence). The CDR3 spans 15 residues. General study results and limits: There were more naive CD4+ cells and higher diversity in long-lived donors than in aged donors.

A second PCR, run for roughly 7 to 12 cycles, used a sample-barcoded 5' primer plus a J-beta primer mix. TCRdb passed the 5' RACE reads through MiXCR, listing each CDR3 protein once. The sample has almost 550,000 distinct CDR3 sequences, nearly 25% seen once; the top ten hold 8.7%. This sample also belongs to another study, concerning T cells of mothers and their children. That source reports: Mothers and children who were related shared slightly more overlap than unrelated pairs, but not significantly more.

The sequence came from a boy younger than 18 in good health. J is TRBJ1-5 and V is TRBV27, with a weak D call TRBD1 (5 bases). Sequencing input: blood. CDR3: CASASYPGSNQPQHF. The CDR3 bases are TGTGCCAGCGCTTCCTATCCAGGGAGCAATCAGCCCCAGCATTTT.